The entry below gives a single T cell receptor (beta chain) sequence along with its context. This clone was seen only a few times. Its antigen is not yet known. The input lacks base qualities; no much larger clone sits a single base away. The sample is drawn from a study of beta chain features in type 1 diabetes (dated by TCRdb to the late 2010s). Some background on the complete study: Patients and healthy donors did not differ in mean age, gender distribution, total cell number or subset yield. A total of 100 million to 110 million sorted cells were examined across all samples, and a strong correlation was observed between cell number per subset and RNA yield. The study compared TCRB repertoires of sorted circulating CD4+ T cell subsets between recently diagnosed type 1 diabetes patients and matched healthy donors. Naive and central memory subsets were obtained from all 30 or so donors, but regulatory and stem cell-like memory subsets were isolated from only 8 patients and 8 healthy donors. The paper's findings and limits, for the study overall: Fewer insertions and more nucleotide deletions at VDJ recombination sites were observed in patients with type 1 diabetes, implying thymic rearrangement abnormalities. Naive, central memory and regulatory TCRB repertoires appeared to be more alike among patients than among healthy donors. Sequencing cDNA rather than genomic DNA could over-represent highly expressing activated cells, although activation and CD3 levels did not differ between groups. HLA sub-analyses involved small numbers of individuals, so any influence of HLA type on TCRB rearrangement remained unresolved. PCR may preferentially amplify shorter templates, but because patient and control samples were amplified and corrected together, any resulting skew would affect both groups equally. Type 1 diabetes patients showed a moderate but significant shortening of TCRB CDR3 length in all four CD4+ subsets.

From each donor, a single peripheral blood sample of 100 to 150 mL on average was drawn into heparinised tubes. Using a panel that included CD45RO, CCR7, CD25, CD127, CD95 and CD27, naive, central memory, regulatory and stem cell-like memory CD4+ T cells were sorted on a BD FACSAria II. All sorted populations exceeded 95% purity. PBMCs were separated immediately by Lymphoprep density gradient centrifugation and were stained directly, without being cultured. Samples were stained and sorted in pairs, with one healthy donor and one patient per experiment, so that batch effects were minimized. The entire isolated RNA was reverse transcribed using the High Capacity cDNA Reverse Transcription Kit, and thus expressed TCRB transcripts were sequenced. Deep immunoSEQ sequencing was performed on naive, central memory and regulatory T cell samples, with an average of roughly 3.3 million total reads per sample. Sorted cells were lysed in RLT buffer, and RNA was extracted using DNase-treated RNeasy Micro or Mini kits according to cell number. Each cell subset was processed on its own to prevent cross-contamination, while patient and healthy donor samples were processed together. Using the immunoSEQ multiplex PCR, TCRB sequences were amplified from cDNA into 87-bp fragments spanning the CDR3 region. Sequencing of the amplicons was performed on the Illumina HiSeq platform. Processing in the source paper ran as follows. Synthetic template baselines were used to correct PCR bias computationally, reads within Hamming distance 2 were collapsed, and singletons that could not be merged were discarded. By aligning reads against IMGT, V, D and J genes, CDR3 length, and insertions or deletions at six rearrangement sites were assigned. Within each subset, clonotype counts were normalized to sorted cell number, after which true diversity and Gini coefficients were computed with the tcR R package. The overlap coefficient, calculated on TCRB nucleotide sequences, was used to measure repertoire sharing. In TCRdb, the immuneACCESS table is reduced to in-frame sequences with V and J assigned. These tables do not hold every clone; where another copy was compared, an unresolved V gene accounts for under half, and the others remain unexplained. Clone size and the V and J calls come from that table; the DNA yielded D and trimming. The sample table records 300,000 or so clones; around 8% of these occur just once. The ten largest clones add up to around 0.45% of the sample.

The CDR3 contains 13 residues, cysteine and phenylalanine counted. The CDR3 DNA has 39 bases and is translated from base 1. V drops 5 bases and J drops 4 bases, leaving 11 bases in between. CDR1 and CDR2 were assigned from the germline V gene as SGHTA and FQGTGA. The TCR originated in a woman aged 18-35 years in good health. Sequenced: central memory CD4+ T cells from blood. This chain is built from TRBV7-3 and TRBJ2-5, with a weak D call of TRBD1 (5 bases match). The CDR3 protein sequence reads: CASSQETVETQYF. The base sequence is TGTGCCAGCAGCCAGGAGACAGTAGAGACCCAGTACTTC.